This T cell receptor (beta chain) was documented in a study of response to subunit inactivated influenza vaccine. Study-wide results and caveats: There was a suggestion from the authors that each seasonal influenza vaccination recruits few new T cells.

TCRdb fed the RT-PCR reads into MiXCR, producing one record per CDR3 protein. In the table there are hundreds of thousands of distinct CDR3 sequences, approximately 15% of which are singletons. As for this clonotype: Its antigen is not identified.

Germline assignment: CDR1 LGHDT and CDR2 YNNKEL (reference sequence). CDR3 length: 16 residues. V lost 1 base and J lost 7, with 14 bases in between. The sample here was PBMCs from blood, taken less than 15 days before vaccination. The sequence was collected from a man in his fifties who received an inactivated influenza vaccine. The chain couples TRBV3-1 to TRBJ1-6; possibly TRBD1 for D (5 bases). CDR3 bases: TGTGCCAGCAGCCAAGGTTCCCAGGGAAGGAATTCACCCCTCCACTTT. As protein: CASSQGSQGRNSPLHF.